Shown below are 20 T cell receptor beta chains from a single sample sequenced in a study of T-cell memory formation after mild COVID-19 (dated by TCRdb to the early 2020s). The method behind the library was 5' RACE. Reads for this sample came from an Illumina NovaSeq 6000. The public reads were reprocessed in TCRdb via fastp at Q25 and MiXCR, keeping in-frame beta chains. Under each unique CDR3 protein, matching rows form one entry showing the most common genes and DNA. Recorded for this sample are roughly 100,000 distinct CDR3 sequences; about an eighth of them occurred a single time. The leading ten clones occupy roughly a quarter of the sample. Sequenced input: PBMCs or a T cell subset sorted from them (not recorded which). These receptor sequences come from an adult woman who had mild COVID-19 (a few samples of this study predate the infection). The sample titles of this study are shuffled in the database, so cell type and time point are left out; the donor was told from shared clones.

V usage is TRBV5-1 and J usage is TRBJ2-5; D may correspond to TRBD1 or TRBD2 (5 bases each). The germline V gene encodes CDR1 SGHRS and CDR2 YFSETQ. CDR3 length equals 13 residues. With 7 bases removed from V and 1 base from J, the gap between germline ends came to 11 bases. CDR3 nucleotide sequence: TGCGCCAGCCGCCTGGGGACCCAAGAGACCCAGTACTTC. Protein sequence: CASRLGTQETQYF.

This clonotype showed up many times. The rearrangement joins TRBV4-1 to TRBJ2-3, with D perhaps TRBD2 (5 bases). Looked up from germline, CDR1 is MGHRA and CDR2 is YSYEKL. This CDR3 is 13 amino acids long. Trimming took off 4 bases at V and 10 bases at J, with 15 bases between the two ends. The CDR3 is CASSLHERGAQYF. The CDR3, as DNA: TGCGCCAGCAGCCTACACGAACGGGGTGCGCAGTATTTT.

In this sample, this clonotype turned up a few times. This chain connects TRBV7-9 to TRBJ1-1; D perhaps matches TRBD1 (5 bases). Germline CDR1 reads SEHNR; CDR2 reads FQNEAQ (reference sequence). Trimming cost V 7 bases and J 0 bases, with 12 bases left between them. There are 14 residues in the CDR3. CDR3 coding DNA: TGTGCCAGCACCCTGACAGACCTGAACACTGAAGCTTTCTTT. It yields the protein CASTLTDLNTEAFF.

This sequence joins TRBV10-3 and TRBJ2-7; D is uncertain. Trimming took off 0 bases at V and 4 bases at J, with 4 bases between the two ends. This CDR3 has 12 residues. Germline V lookup: CDR1 ENHRY, CDR2 SYGVKD. The CDR3 sequence is CAISESVYEQYF. The CDR3 nucleotides read TGTGCCATCAGTGAGTCTGTTTACGAGCAGTACTTC.

The sample holds a few counts of this clonotype. The chain has TRBV29-1 and TRBJ2-5, with 7 bases aligning to TRBD1. This CDR3 has 14 amino acids. Trimming at V came to 3 bases and at J to 5 bases, leaving 9 bases not matched to a gene. CDR1 and CDR2 (germline): SQVTM, ANQGSEA. In nucleotides, the CDR3 is TGCAGCGTTGAGAATACAGGGGTTGGGGAGACCCAGTACTTC. Translation: CSVENTGVGETQYF.

V gene TRBV24-1 combines with J gene TRBJ2-1, with 8 bases aligning to TRBD2. V dropped 9 bases and J dropped 10; count of bases not matched to a gene: 4. Germline CDR1 reads KGHDR; CDR2 reads SFDVKD. The CDR3 loop spans 11 amino acids. Here the CDR3 reads CATGPGGEQFF. The DNA of the CDR3 is TGTGCCACCGGCCCGGGGGGGGAGCAGTTCTTC.

The chain carries TRBV7-6 and TRBJ2-5; 8 bases align to TRBD2. Trimming took 6 bases from V and 1 from J; bases not matched to a gene: 7. Germline CDR1 SGHVS, CDR2 FNYEAQ. The CDR3 contains 15 residues. CDR3: CASRSLAGPQETQYF. CDR3 sequence (DNA): TGTGCCAGCAGGTCTCTAGCGGGCCCCCAAGAGACCCAGTACTTC.

The V and J genes are TRBV7-9 and TRBJ2-2, with TRBD2 identical over 8 bases. The CDR3 spans 15 residues. The junction had 2 bases not matched to a gene; V was cut back by 5 bases and J by 0 bases. Germline assignment: CDR1 SEHNR and CDR2 FQNEAQ (reference sequence). CDR3 sequence reads: CASSRSGANTGELFF. The CDR3 bases are TGTGCCAGCAGCCGTAGCGGGGCGAACACCGGGGAGCTGTTTTTT.

The chain links TRBV15 to TRBJ2-3, with D maybe TRBD2 (6 bases). Germline CDR1 reads LNHNV; CDR2 reads YYDKDF (reference sequence). The CDR3 contains 14 residues. The V end lost 5 bases, the J end lost 2 bases, and 11 bases lay between the germline ends. The CDR3: CATSAGLYTDTQYF. As DNA, the CDR3 is TGTGCCACCAGCGCGGGACTCTACACAGATACGCAGTATTTT.

Many counts were recorded for this clonotype. The chain is built from TRBV5-1 and TRBJ2-5, with no clear D. Germline lookup yields CDR1 SGHRS and CDR2 YFSETQ. Trimming pared 3 bases from V and 3 bases from J, leaving 12 bases between. The CDR3 length is 14 residues. The CDR3 here is CASSSPGQEETQYF. DNA of the CDR3: TGCGCCAGCAGCTCCCCGGGCCAAGAAGAGACCCAGTACTTC.

The chain has TRBV24-1 and TRBJ2-1; 7 bases align to TRBD2. Germline V gives CDR1 KGHDR, CDR2 SFDVKD. The CDR3 runs to 16 residues. After removal of 2 bases from V and 8 bases from J, the junction contained 11 bases not matched to a gene. The CDR3 DNA is TGTGCCACCAGTGATTCAGGCGGGAGTGCCAAGTATGAGCAGTTCTTC. The encoded protein is CATSDSGGSAKYEQFF.

The chain combines TRBV29-1 with TRBJ2-1; D is unclear. V was shortened by 4 bases and J by 5 bases, with 9 bases between the two germline ends. In germline, CDR1 is SQVTM, CDR2 ANQGSEA. CDR3 length equals 12 residues. The CDR3 DNA sequence: TGCAGCGTTGGACGAGGCCACAATGAGCAGTTCTTC. Protein: CSVGRGHNEQFF.

The sample holds a few counts of this clonotype. The chain has TRBV27 and TRBJ2-7; D might be TRBD1 (6 bases). Germline CDR1 MNHEY, CDR2 SMNVEV (reference sequence). This CDR3 spans 11 amino acids. Trimming removed 8 bases at V and 6 bases at J, with 11 bases between. CDR3 nucleotide sequence: TGTGCCAGCCATATAGGGGGCGAGCAGTACTTC. This translates into CASHIGGEQYF.

This clonotype was seen repeatedly, ten times or more. The chain joins TRBV9 to TRBJ1-5, with D possibly TRBD1 on 5 matching bases. The V and J ends lost 0 bases and 4 bases respectively, with 8 bases between them. The V gene's germline CDR1 is SGDLS and CDR2 YYNGEE. The CDR3 has 14 residues. CDR3 DNA: TGTGCCAGCAGCGTAGCTCCAGGGAATCAGCCCCAGCATTTT. This encodes CASSVAPGNQPQHF.

This clonotype was counted a single time. This chain links TRBV29-1 with TRBJ2-1; 7 nucleotides match TRBD1. The J call is uncertain, as TRBJ2-7 better fits the DNA end. Germline CDR1 SQVTM, CDR2 ANQGSEA. The CDR3 extends over 12 amino acids. The CDR3: CSATSQGWEQYF. CDR3 nucleotides: TGCAGCGCCACTTCACAGGGGTGGGAGCAGTACTTC.

This clonotype has more than one count but fewer than ten. The chain has TRBV9 and TRBJ2-6, with D maybe TRBD1 (5 bases). V lost 3 bases and J 3 bases, leaving 13 bases between the germline ends. Germline CDR1 is SGDLS and CDR2 is YYNGEE. The CDR3 runs 16 residues. CDR3 region: CASSAGLLIGANVLTF. DNA for the CDR3: TGTGCCAGCAGCGCAGGGCTTCTAATTGGGGCCAACGTCCTGACTTTC.

This clonotype showed up many times. The chain has TRBV20-1 and TRBJ2-3; a possible D gene is TRBD1 (5 bases). V lost 0 bases to trimming and J lost 2 bases, with 15 bases between them. The CDR3 covers 16 residues. Germline lookup yields CDR1 DFQATT and CDR2 SNEGSKA (reference sequence). CDR3 coding DNA: TGCAGTGCTAGAGATTACAGGACACCCTTCACAGATACGCAGTATTTT. It translates to CSARDYRTPFTDTQYF.

The V and J genes are TRBV4-1 and TRBJ2-1; the match to TRBD1 covers 7 bases. The CDR3 runs to 15 residues. With V trimmed by 1 base and J by 4 bases, 4 bases remained unmatched. Germline V gives CDR1 MGHRA, CDR2 YSYEKL. The CDR3 loop reads CASSQAWGQYNEQFF. The CDR3 nucleotides read TGCGCCAGCAGCCAAGCGTGGGGACAGTACAATGAGCAGTTCTTC.

The J gene is TRBJ2-7, the V gene TRBV27, with 8 positions matching TRBD1. Germline V CDR1 and CDR2: MNHEY, SMNVEV (reference sequence). This CDR3 contains 15 residues. V lost 5 bases and J lost 0; bases outside the gene matches: 6. CDR3 sequence: CASSPRQGHSYEQYF. For the CDR3, the DNA is TGTGCCAGCAGTCCTAGACAGGGGCACTCCTACGAGCAGTACTTC.

This clonotype has a handful of counts. The chain couples TRBV12-3 or TRBV12-4 to TRBJ2-3; unclear D gene. V was trimmed by 5 bases and J by 4 bases, leaving 16 bases between them. This CDR3 region has 15 residues. The CDR3 region has the DNA TGTGCCAGCAGTACCCTTTTAGGGCCGGCAGATACGCAGTATTTT. Translating gives CASSTLLGPADTQYF.